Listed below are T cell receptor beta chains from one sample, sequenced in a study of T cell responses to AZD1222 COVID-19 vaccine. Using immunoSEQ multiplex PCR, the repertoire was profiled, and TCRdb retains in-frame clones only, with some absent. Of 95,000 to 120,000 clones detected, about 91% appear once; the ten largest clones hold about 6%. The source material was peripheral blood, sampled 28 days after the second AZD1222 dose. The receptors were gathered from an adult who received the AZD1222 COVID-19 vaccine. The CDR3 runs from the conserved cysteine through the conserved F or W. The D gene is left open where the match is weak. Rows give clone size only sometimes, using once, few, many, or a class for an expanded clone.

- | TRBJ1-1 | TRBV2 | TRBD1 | CASIDRAPNTEAFF | TGTGCCAGCATCGACAGGGCTCCGAACACTGAAGCTTTCTTT
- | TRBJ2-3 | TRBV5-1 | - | CASSVSTGQGWTDTQYF | TGCGCCAGCAGCGTCTCCACCGGCCAGGGTTGGACAGATACGCAGTATTTT
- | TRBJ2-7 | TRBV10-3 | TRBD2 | CAIMGGIHNEQYF | TGTGCCATCATGGGGGGGATCCACAACGAGCAGTACTTC
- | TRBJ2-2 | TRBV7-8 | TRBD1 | CASSDRDRGSTGELFF | TGTGCCAGCAGCGACCGGGACAGGGGGTCCACCGGGGAGCTGTTTTTT
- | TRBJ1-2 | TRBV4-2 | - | CASSQDRSGDYGYTF | TGTGCCAGCAGCCAAGATCGTTCAGGGGACTATGGCTACACCTTC
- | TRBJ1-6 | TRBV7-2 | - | CASSRTANSPLHF | TGTGCCAGCAGTAGGACAGCAAATTCACCCCTCCACTTT
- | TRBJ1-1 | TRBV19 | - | CASSEGQGWNTEAFF | TGTGCCAGTAGTGAAGGGCAGGGGTGGAACACTGAAGCTTTCTTT
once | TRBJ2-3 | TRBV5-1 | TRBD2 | CASRQETSGGADTQYF | TGCGCCAGCCGCCAGGAAACTAGCGGGGGGGCAGATACGCAGTATTTT
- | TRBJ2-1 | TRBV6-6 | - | CASTARADEQFF | TGTGCCAGCACTGCCAGGGCCGATGAGCAGTTCTTC
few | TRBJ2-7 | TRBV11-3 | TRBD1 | CASSWDRDEYEQYF | TGTGCCAGCAGCTGGGACAGGGATGAATACGAGCAGTACTTC
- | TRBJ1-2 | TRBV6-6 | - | CASSYQGSGYTF | TGTGCCAGCAGTTACCAGGGAAGTGGCTACACCTTC
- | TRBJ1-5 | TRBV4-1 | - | CASSQEWQGLQPQHF | TGCGCCAGCAGCCAAGAATGGCAGGGGCTTCAGCCCCAGCATTTT
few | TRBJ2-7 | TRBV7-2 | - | CASSGRGVGEQYF | TGTGCCAGCAGCGGAAGGGGGGTAGGCGAGCAGTACTTC
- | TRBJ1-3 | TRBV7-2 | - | CASSTTGFSGNTIYF | TGTGCCAGCAGTACTACAGGATTCTCTGGAAACACCATATATTTT
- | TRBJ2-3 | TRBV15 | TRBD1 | CATSTGTGAYDTQYF | TGTGCCACCAGCACCGGGACAGGGGCATACGATACGCAGTATTTT
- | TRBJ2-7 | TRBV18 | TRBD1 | CASSADRAHSYEQYF | TGTGCCAGCTCAGCCGACAGGGCCCACTCCTACGAGCAGTACTTC
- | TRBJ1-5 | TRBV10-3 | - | CAISPHQEGQPQHF | TGTGCCATCAGTCCGCACCAGGAGGGGCAGCCCCAGCATTTT
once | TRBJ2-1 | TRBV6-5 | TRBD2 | CASSSPGGRWDEQFF | TGTGCCAGCAGTTCTCCGGGGGGACGGTGGGATGAGCAGTTCTTC
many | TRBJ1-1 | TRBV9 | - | CASSEYAGAFF | TGTGCCAGCAGCGAATACGCGGGAGCTTTCTTT
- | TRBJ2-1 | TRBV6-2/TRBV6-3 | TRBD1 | CASSPRDRGGGYEQFF | TGTGCCAGCAGCCCCCGGGACAGGGGGGGAGGCTATGAGCAGTTCTTC
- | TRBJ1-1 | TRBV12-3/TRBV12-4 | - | CASILNLNTEAFF | TGTGCCAGCATCTTAAACTTGAACACTGAAGCTTTCTTT
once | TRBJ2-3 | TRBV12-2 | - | CASRLAPYWWLAGGHPF | TGTGCAAGTCGCTTAGCGCCCTATTGGTGGCTAGCGGGGGGTCACCCGTTT
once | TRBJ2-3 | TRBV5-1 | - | CASSFGSTDTQYF | TGCGCCAGCAGCTTTGGTAGCACAGATACGCAGTATTTT
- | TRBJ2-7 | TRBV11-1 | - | CASSLRAEEQYF | TGTGCCAGCAGCTTACGGGCAGAAGAGCAGTACTTC
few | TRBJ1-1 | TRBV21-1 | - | CASSKPCSSVEAFF | TGTGCCAGCAGCAAACCGTGTTCCAGCGTTGAAGCTTTCTTT
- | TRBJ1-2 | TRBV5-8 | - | CASSLFWGPTNYGYTF | TGTGCCAGCAGCTTGTTTTGGGGGCCTACTAACTATGGCTACACCTTC
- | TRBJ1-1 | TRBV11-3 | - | CASSLASYTEAFF | TGTGCCAGCAGCTTAGCAAGTTACACTGAAGCTTTCTTT
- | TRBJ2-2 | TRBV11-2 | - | CASRRDAANTGELFF | TGTGCCAGCCGAAGGGATGCAGCGAACACCGGGGAGCTGTTTTTT
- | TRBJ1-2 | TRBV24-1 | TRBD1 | CATRGQGADYGYTF | TGTGCCACCAGGGGACAGGGGGCAGACTATGGCTACACCTTC
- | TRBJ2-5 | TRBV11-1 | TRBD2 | CASSLSPGGGQETQYF | TGTGCCAGCAGCTTATCCCCTGGGGGGGGTCAAGAGACCCAGTACTTC
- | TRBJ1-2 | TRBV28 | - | CASRLQGYYGYTF | TGTGCCAGCAGACTACAGGGTTACTATGGCTACACCTTC
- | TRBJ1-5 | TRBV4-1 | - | CASSQDWQGLGQPQHF | TGCGCCAGCAGCCAAGACTGGCAGGGGTTAGGACAGCCCCAGCATTTT
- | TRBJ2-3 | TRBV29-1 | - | CSVEDRNGGNTQYF | TGCAGCGTTGAAGATCGGAACGGGGGTAATACGCAGTATTTT
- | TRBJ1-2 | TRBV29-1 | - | CSGGGQGNDGYTF | TGCAGCGGGGGGGGTCAGGGGAATGATGGCTACACCTTC
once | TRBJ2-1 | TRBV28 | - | CASSLLGGNEQFF | TGTGCCAGCAGTTTATTAGGGGGCAATGAGCAGTTCTTC
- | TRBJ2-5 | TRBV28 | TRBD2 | CASKPTSVGETQYF | TGTGCCAGCAAACCCACTAGCGTTGGAGAGACCCAGTACTTC
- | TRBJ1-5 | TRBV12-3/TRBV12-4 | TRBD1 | CASRGQGGQPQHF | TGTGCCAGCAGGGGACAGGGCGGTCAGCCCCAGCATTTT
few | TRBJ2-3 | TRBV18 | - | CASSPPSTDTQYF | TGTGCCAGCTCACCCCCTAGCACAGATACGCAGTATTTT
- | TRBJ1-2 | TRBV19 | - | CASSMAGNYGYTF | TGTGCCAGTAGTATGGCAGGCAACTATGGCTACACCTTC
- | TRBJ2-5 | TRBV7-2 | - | CASSLDWETQYF | TGTGCCAGCAGCTTAGATTGGGAGACCCAGTACTTC
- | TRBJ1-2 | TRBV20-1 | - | CSASVKELYGYTF | TGCAGTGCTAGTGTCAAGGAACTCTATGGCTACACCTTC
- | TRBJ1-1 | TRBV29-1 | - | CSVQGTPRAEAFF | TGCAGCGTACAGGGAACCCCTCGGGCTGAAGCTTTCTTT
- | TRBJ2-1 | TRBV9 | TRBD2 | CASSVEGGGVYNEQFF | TGTGCCAGCAGCGTAGAGGGCGGGGGGGTTTACAATGAGCAGTTCTTC
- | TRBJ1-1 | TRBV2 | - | CASRYNTVEAFF | TGTGCCAGCAGATACAACACAGTTGAAGCTTTCTTT
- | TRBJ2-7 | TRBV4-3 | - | CASSKAGTGYF | TGCGCCAGCAGCAAAGCCGGGACGGGGTACTTC
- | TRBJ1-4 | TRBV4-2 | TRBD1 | CASSQGQGNEKLFF | TGTGCCAGCAGCCAAGGACAGGGTAATGAAAAACTGTTTTTT
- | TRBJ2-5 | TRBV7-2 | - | CASSLFVGETQYF | TGTGCCAGCAGCTTATTTGTGGGGGAGACCCAGTACTTC
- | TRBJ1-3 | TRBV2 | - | CASRGVSGNTIYF | TGTGCCAGCCGCGGGGTATCTGGAAACACCATATATTTT
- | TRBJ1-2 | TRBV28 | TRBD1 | CASSTYRGYGYTF | TGTGCCAGCAGTACTTACAGGGGTTATGGCTACACCTTC
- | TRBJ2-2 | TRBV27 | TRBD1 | CASSPAGTGAFANTGELFF | TGTGCCAGCAGTCCAGCCGGGACAGGGGCCTTCGCGAACACCGGGGAGCTGTTTTTT
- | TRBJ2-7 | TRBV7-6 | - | CASSGAGQGEQYF | TGTGCCAGCTCTGGGGCGGGGCAGGGCGAGCAGTACTTC
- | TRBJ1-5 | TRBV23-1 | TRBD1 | CASSQSDRVADSNQPQHF | TGCGCCAGCAGTCAATCGGACAGGGTAGCAGATAGCAATCAGCCCCAGCATTTT
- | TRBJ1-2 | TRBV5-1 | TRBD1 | CASSLRDSSNYGYTF | TGCGCCAGCAGCTTGCGGGACAGTTCTAACTATGGCTACACCTTC
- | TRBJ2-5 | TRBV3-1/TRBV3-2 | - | CASSQAPGTGETQYF | TGTGCCAGCAGCCAAGCACCGGGGACGGGAGAGACCCAGTACTTC